The TCR beta chain under discussion was sequenced for a study of blood T cell repertoires in COVID-19. Study-wide context: The United States, Italy and Spain were the sources of the acute and convalescent COVID-19 samples. PBMCs, B-cell-depleted T cells, or T cells provided the cDNA or gDNA that made up the material.

The CDR3 runs to 12 residues. Trimming pared 5 bases from V and 6 bases from J, leaving 10 bases between. Germline V gene lookup returns CDR1 ENHRY and CDR2 SYGVKD. The authors' processing: Estimation of nucleated cell counts relied on the amplification of reference gene primers. Some clones are missing from TCRdb's copy, which holds only in-frame ones; the method was immunoSEQ multiplex PCR. V, J and clone size are those of that table, while D and trimming were read from the DNA. The data contain some 100,000 clones, 70% to 85% of them singletons. Sequencing was carried out using peripheral blood. This rearrangement joins TRBV10-3 to TRBJ1-1; weak D call: TRBD1 (5 bases). This receptor was identified in a man over 45 with acute or convalescent COVID-19. Written as DNA, the CDR3 is TGTGCCATCAGTAGGCAGGGTCCTGAAGCTTTCTTT. Protein sequence: CAISRQGPEAFF.